This T cell receptor beta chain was profiled in a study of cytomegalovirus exposure and HLA in healthy donors. Regarding the study as a whole: Testing in vitro showed a few CMV-associated chains specific for CMV antigens.

It was with 60 Vbeta and 13 Jbeta primers that the PCR ran. How the authors handled the data: Counted up in a later analysis, unique TCR beta chains came to some 82 million, with around 10 million shared. Profiled with immunoSEQ multiplex PCR; TCRdb holds only in-frame clones, not every one. From that table come the V and J calls and clone size; the DNA was used to work out D and trimming. The sample has around 130,000 clones, 70% to 85% seen once; the top ten hold 1.5% to 2%. In regard to this clone: Its antigen remains unidentified.

Germline values: CDR1 SGHDT, CDR2 YYEEEE. This CDR3 comprises 14 residues. V gave up 5 bases and J gave up 7 bases; unmatched junction bases: 9. This rearrangement joins TRBV5-6 to TRBJ1-5, with 7 positions matching TRBD1. This clonotype originated in a man in his forties or fifties in good health and CMV-seronegative. Material for sequencing was PBMCs. The CDR3 sequence is CASSLTGSGQPQHF. The CDR3 nucleotides read TGTGCCAGCAGTTTGACAGGGTCAGGACAGCCCCAGCATTTT.